One sample yielded the 3 T cell receptor beta chains listed below, sequenced in a study of blood T cell repertoires in COVID-19. Assay used: immunoSEQ multiplex PCR; TCRdb lists only in-frame clones, some missing. The table records 300,000 to 400,000 clones, 65% to 85% of them present only once. Input material: peripheral blood. All receptors derive from a man between 25 and 39 years old with active or convalescent COVID-19.

This clone was seen a single time. The V call is TRBV4-1, the J call TRBJ2-7; 8 bases agree with TRBD1. The germline CDR1 and CDR2 sequences are MGHRA and YSYEKL. This CDR3 is 14 amino acids long. Trimming cost V 1 base and J 4 bases; bases outside gene matches: 3. CDR3 DNA: TGCGCCAGCAGCCAAGCGACAGGGGAATACGAGCAGTACTTC. Protein sequence: CASSQATGEYEQYF.

J is TRBJ1-3 and V is TRBV15, with TRBD1 matching 7 bases. This CDR3 contains 17 residues. The V segment lost 0 bases and the J segment 6 bases; nucleotides outside the gene matches: 11. CDR1 LNHNV and CDR2 YYDKDF come from the germline V gene (reference sequence). In DNA form, the CDR3 reads TGTGCCACCAGCAGAGAGTGGCCCGACAGGGCTAAAAACACCATATATTTT. This gives the protein CATSREWPDRAKNTIYF.

V and J are TRBV6-2 or TRBV6-3 and TRBJ1-2; a weak D match, TRBD1 (6 bases). Germline lookup yields CDR1 MNHEY and CDR2 SVGEGT. V gave up 3 bases and J gave up 1 base, with 18 bases separating them. The CDR3 has 17 residues. The CDR3 coding sequence is TGTGCCAGCAGTTATTACCTTCCGGGACAAGTTAACTATGGCTACACCTTC. Its protein is CASSYYLPGQVNYGYTF.